The 24 T cell receptor beta chains presented below share a single source sample, sequenced in a study of shared clonotypes between healthy human individuals. Produced via immunoSEQ multiplex PCR; TCRdb's table is partial and in-frame only. The profile shows more than 2 million clones, under 97% of them singletons. The sequenced sample was naive CD4+ T cells sorted from blood. Subset noted: CD45RA+ positively selected. These receptors were collected from a man aged 18-30 years in good health.

The rearrangement links TRBV6-5 to TRBJ1-3, with D maybe TRBD1 (5 bases). V was cut by 2 bases and J by 3 bases, with 14 bases left in between. CDR1 is MNHEY and CDR2 is SVGAGI in the germline V gene. The CDR3 has 16 residues. DNA for the CDR3: TGTGCCAGCAGTTACGGTGGGGCTTCCCTTGGAAACACCATATATTTT. Amino acid sequence: CASSYGGASLGNTIYF.

The CDR3 reads CASSPSWGTRRESNEQFF. The CDR3 coding sequence is TGTGCCAGCAGTCCGTCGTGGGGTACTAGAAGAGAATCCAATGAGCAGTTCTTC. This chain uses TRBV28 with TRBJ2-1, with D maybe TRBD2 (5 bases). CDR3 length: 18 residues. Trimming took 5 bases from V and 6 from J, leaving 26 bases between them. Germline CDR1 and CDR2: MDHEN and SYDVKM. Looking up the rest from reference TRBV28 and TRBJ2-1 gives the full variable domain: DVKVTQSSRYLVKRTGEKVFLECVQDMDHENMFWYRQDPGLGLRLIYFSYDVKMKEKGDIPEGYSVSREKKERFSLILESASTNQTSMYLCASSPSWGTRRESNEQFFGPGTRLTVL.

The chain employs TRBV7-2 and TRBJ2-5, with a possible D match to TRBD2 (5 bases). Trimming removed 2 bases at V and 5 bases at J, with 12 bases between. The CDR3 is 14 residues long. Per the germline V gene, CDR1 is SGHTA and CDR2 is FQGNSA. CDR3 nucleotide sequence: TGTGCCAGCAGCTTAAGTCGTCCGGGGGAGACCCAGTACTTC. It codes for CASSLSRPGETQYF.

This sequence joins TRBV6-1 and TRBJ2-3, with D tentatively TRBD2 (5 bases). Looked up from germline, CDR1 is MNHNS and CDR2 is SASEGT. The V end lost 6 bases, the J end lost 0 bases, and 13 bases lay between the germline ends. CDR3 length equals 15 residues. CDR3 amino acids: CASSSSSKSTDTQYF. The CDR3, as DNA: TGTGCCAGCAGCTCTTCTAGCAAAAGCACAGATACGCAGTATTTT.

V usage is TRBV10-1 and J usage is TRBJ2-3, with TRBD1 matching over 8 bases. V lost 3 bases and J lost 2; bases outside the gene matches: 4. The CDR3 runs to 15 residues. From germline, CDR1 is WNHNN and CDR2 SYGVQD (reference sequence). The CDR3, as DNA: TGCGCCAGCAGTGATTCGGGACAGGTCACAGATACGCAGTATTTT. Residues: CASSDSGQVTDTQYF.

The rearrangement joins TRBV7-2 to TRBJ2-1; TRBD2 is a possible D gene (7 bases). Trimming removed 5 bases from V and 9 bases from J, with 20 bases in between. This CDR3 is built from 15 residues. Germline V gene data show CDR1 as SGHTA and CDR2 as FQGNSA. The CDR3 sequence is CASSPLVGGGLEQFF. DNA of the CDR3: TGTGCCAGCAGCCCCCTTGTGGGGGGGGGCCTTGAGCAGTTCTTC. The full variable domain, its missing parts supplied by reference TRBV7-2 and TRBJ2-1, is GAGVSQSPSNKVTEKGKDVELRCDPISGHTALYWYRQSLGQGLEFLIYFQGNSAPDKSGLPSDRFSAERTGGSVSTLTIQRTQQEDSAVYLCASSPLVGGGLEQFFGPGTRLTVL.

Details on this clone: Additional DNA sequences in this sample encode the identical CDR3. V is TRBV6-1 and J is TRBJ1-5, with TRBD1 identical over 7 bases. Looked up from germline, CDR1 is MNHNS and CDR2 is SASEGT. Losses at the gene ends were 7 bases for V and 2 bases for J; bases not matched to a gene: 2. This CDR3 comprises 13 residues. The CDR3 DNA sequence: TGTGCCAGCAATGGACAGGGCAATCAGCCCCAGCATTTT. Its translation is CASNGQGNQPQHF.

The V and J genes are TRBV7-2 and TRBJ2-7; D call uncertain. V was clipped by 2 bases and J by 2 bases, with 7 bases between them. The CDR3 covers 13 residues. Per germline, CDR1 SGHTA and CDR2 FQGNSA. The CDR3 nucleotides are TGTGCCAGCAGCTTATCGTCCCCCTACGAGCAGTACTTC. It translates to CASSLSSPYEQYF. The full variable domain, its missing parts supplied by reference TRBV7-2 and TRBJ2-7, is GAGVSQSPSNKVTEKGKDVELRCDPISGHTALYWYRQSLGQGLEFLIYFQGNSAPDKSGLPSDRFSAERTGGSVSTLTIQRTQQEDSAVYLCASSLSSPYEQYFGPGTRLTVT.

The chain uses TRBV28 and TRBJ2-7, with TRBD1 identical over 10 bases. Germline V gene data show CDR1 as MDHEN and CDR2 as SYDVKM. The CDR3 totals 16 residues. The V segment lost 7 bases and the J segment 2 bases; nucleotides outside the gene matches: 11. The CDR3, as DNA: TGTGCCAGCACCCGGACAGGGGGAACTGGGACCTACGAGCAGTACTTC. This encodes CASTRTGGTGTYEQYF.

The genes are TRBV11-2 and TRBJ2-7; D unresolved. CDR3 length: 14 residues. Germline V CDR1 and CDR2: SGHAT, FQNNGV. V shed 1 base and J shed 2 bases, with 9 bases lying between them. Here the CDR3 reads CASSLVARPYEQYF. The DNA of the CDR3 is TGTGCCAGCAGCTTAGTAGCCAGACCCTACGAGCAGTACTTC. Variable domain in full (rest from reference TRBV11-2 and TRBJ2-7): EAGVAQSPRYKIIEKRQSVAFWCNPISGHATLYWYQQILGQGPKLLIQFQNNGVVDDSQLPKDRFSAERLKGVDSTLKIQPAKLEDSAVYLCASSLVARPYEQYFGPGTRLTVT.

The chain links TRBV6-1 to TRBJ2-2, with 7 bases that match TRBD1. CDR1 and CDR2 (germline): MNHNS, SASEGT. The CDR3 runs 15 residues. V lost 6 bases, J lost 0 bases, and 4 bases stayed unmatched. The DNA for the CDR3 is TGTGCCAGCAGATCAGGACAGGCGAACACCGGGGAGCTGTTTTTT. Translating it yields CASRSGQANTGELFF.

The chain joins TRBV6-6 to TRBJ1-2; a weak D match, TRBD1 (5 bases). Trimming took 6 bases from V and 2 from J, leaving 13 bases between them. CDR3 length: 14 residues. The germline V gene encodes CDR1 MNHNY and CDR2 SVGAGI (reference sequence). This CDR3 reads CASRRLQENYGYTF. Written as DNA, the CDR3 is TGTGCCAGCAGACGCCTACAGGAGAACTATGGCTACACCTTC.

This chain connects TRBV5-1 to TRBJ1-2; 8 nucleotides match TRBD1. The V and J ends lost 4 bases and 7 bases, in that order; junction bases with no gene match: 9. The CDR3 runs to 14 residues. CDR1 is SGHRS, CDR2 YFSETQ, per germline. In DNA, the CDR3 is TGCGCCAGCAGCCAGACAGGGGAGGGTGTTGGCTACACCTTC. As protein: CASSQTGEGVGYTF.

The chain carries TRBV10-3 and TRBJ1-3; D not certain. CDR3 size: 14 residues. Trimming cost V 9 bases and J 0 bases, with 12 bases left between them. Germline V CDR1 and CDR2: ENHRY, SYGVKD. The CDR3 loop reads CAMTGATSGNTIYF. CDR3 nucleotides: TGTGCCATGACGGGAGCTACCTCTGGAAACACCATATATTTT.

As to this clone: A junction boundary mismatches the germline segment, possibly from a read error. V and J are TRBV12-5 and TRBJ2-5; D gene ambiguous. The CDR3 covers 14 residues. The germline V gene encodes CDR1 LGHNT and CDR2 FRNRAP. The CDR3 sequence: CASGLGAYQETQYF. CDR3 coding DNA: TGTGCTAGTGGCTTGGGCGCGTACCAAGAGACCCAGTACTTC.

The chain is built from TRBV10-3 and TRBJ2-5; D unclear. The V and J ends lost 6 bases and 4 bases respectively, with 12 bases between them. Germline lookup yields CDR1 ENHRY and CDR2 SYGVKD. This CDR3 is built from 13 residues. This CDR3 is CAISRLERETQYF. DNA for the CDR3: TGTGCCATCAGCCGGTTAGAACGAGAGACCCAGTACTTC.

This clone was seen just once. Other DNA sequences in the same sample also yield this CDR3. The rearrangement links TRBV6-5 to TRBJ1-3; D remains unclear. The V gene lost 5 bases and the J gene lost 2 bases, with 4 bases spanning the gap. From germline, CDR1 is MNHEY and CDR2 SVGAGI. This CDR3 spans 12 amino acids. The CDR3 DNA reads TGTGCCAGCAGTACTCCTGGAAACACCATATATTTT. Translated, it gives CASSTPGNTIYF.

This clone appeared a single time. The chain carries TRBV5-1 and TRBJ2-5, with 10 nucleotides matching TRBD1. The V segment lost 4 bases and the J segment 5 bases; nucleotides outside the gene matches: 11. Per the germline V gene, CDR1 is SGHRS and CDR2 is YFSETQ. CDR3 length: 16 residues. The CDR3, as DNA: TGCGCCAGCAGCCCCGGGACAGGGGCCGGTCAGGAGACCCAGTACTTC. Translation gives CASSPGTGAGQETQYF.

The V call is TRBV30, the J call TRBJ1-2; D unclear. Germline V gene data show CDR1 as GTSNPN and CDR2 as SVGIG (reference sequence). The CDR3 covers 12 residues. V lost 4 bases and J lost 2, with 8 bases in between. This chain's CDR3 is CAWNVNNYGYTF. The CDR3 DNA is TGTGCCTGGAATGTAAACAACTATGGCTACACCTTC. Using reference TRBV30 and TRBJ1-2 for the parts outside the CDR3, the full variable domain is SQTIHQWPATLVQPVGSPLSLECTVEGTSNPNLYWYRQAAGRGLQLLFYSVGIGQISSEVPQNLSASRPQDRQFILSSKKLLLSDSGFYLCAWNVNNYGYTFGSGTRLTVV.

This chain links TRBV30 with TRBJ1-2; possibly TRBD1 for D (5 bases). The CDR3 has 13 amino acids. Germline assignment: CDR1 GTSNPN and CDR2 SVGIG (reference sequence). V lost 0 bases and J lost 6, with 11 bases in between. The chain's CDR3 is CAWSVGMGDGYTF. CDR3 in DNA: TGTGCCTGGAGTGTAGGTATGGGGGATGGCTACACCTTC.

CDR3 sequence: CASSLGQGMEKLFF. CDR3 in DNA: TGTGCCAGCAGCTTAGGTCAGGGGATGGAAAAACTGTTTTTT. This chain joins TRBV7-9 and TRBJ1-4; D is perhaps TRBD1 (6 bases). The CDR3 is 14 amino acids. Per the germline V gene, CDR1 is SEHNR and CDR2 is FQNEAQ (reference sequence). V gave up 1 base and J gave up 8 bases, with 11 bases separating them.

This rearrangement joins TRBV6-5 to TRBJ1-4; D uncertain. V dropped 6 bases and J dropped 1 base, with 9 bases sitting between them. Germline V lookup: CDR1 MNHEY, CDR2 SVGAGI. The CDR3 covers 14 residues. CDR3 region: CASSGKGTNEKLFF. DNA for the CDR3: TGTGCCAGCAGCGGTAAAGGAACTAATGAAAAACTGTTTTTT.

The chain is built from TRBV2 and TRBJ1-2; D perhaps matches TRBD1 (6 bases). Trimming removed 4 bases from V and 5 bases from J, with 11 bases in between. CDR3 length equals 13 residues. CDR1 is SNHLY and CDR2 is FYNNEI in the germline V gene. CDR3 in amino acids: CASSGKGVYGYTF. CDR3 bases: TGTGCCAGCAGTGGGAAGGGGGTGTATGGCTACACCTTC.

The CDR3 sequence is CASSFGDSSYNSPLHF. DNA of the CDR3: TGTGCCAGCAGCTTCGGGGATAGCTCCTATAATTCACCCCTCCACTTT. The chain is built from TRBV7-2 and TRBJ1-6; no definite D call. Deletions cut 3 bases from V and 0 bases from J, with 9 bases between. There are 16 residues in the CDR3. CDR1 is SGHTA and CDR2 is FQGNSA in the germline V gene.